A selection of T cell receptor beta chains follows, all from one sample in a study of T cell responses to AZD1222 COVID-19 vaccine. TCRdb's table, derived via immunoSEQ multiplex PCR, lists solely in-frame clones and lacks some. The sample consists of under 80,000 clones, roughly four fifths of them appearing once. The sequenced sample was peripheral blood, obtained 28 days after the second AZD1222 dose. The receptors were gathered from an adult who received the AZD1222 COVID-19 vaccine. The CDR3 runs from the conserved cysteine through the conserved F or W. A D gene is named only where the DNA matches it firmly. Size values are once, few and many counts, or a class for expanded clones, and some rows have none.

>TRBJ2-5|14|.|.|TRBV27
TGTGCCAGCAGTTGGGCAGCTAAACAAGAGACCCAGTACTTC
CASSWAAKQETQYF
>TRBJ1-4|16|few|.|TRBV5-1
TGCGCCAGCAGCTTGGGGTCCGGGGGAACTAATGAAAAACTGTTTTTT
CASSLGSGGTNEKLFF
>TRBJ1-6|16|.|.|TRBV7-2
TGTGCCAGCAGCTACAATGGGGGGCCCAATAATTCACCCCTCCACTTT
CASSYNGGPNNSPLHF
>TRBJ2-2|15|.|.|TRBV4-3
TGCGCCAGCAGCCAATTAGGACTAAACACCGGGGAGCTGTTTTTT
CASSQLGLNTGELFF
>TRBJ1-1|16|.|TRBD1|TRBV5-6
TGTGCCAGCAGCAACAGGGGCCGGGGTATGAACACTGAAGCTTTCTTT
CASSNRGRGMNTEAFF
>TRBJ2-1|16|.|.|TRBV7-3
TGTGCCAGCAGCTTGGAACGGATAAGCTCCTACAATGAGCAGTTCTTC
CASSLERISSYNEQFF
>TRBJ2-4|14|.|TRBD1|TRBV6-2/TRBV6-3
TGTGCCAGCAGCACTAGACAGGGAGTTATACTTCAGTACTTC
CASSTRQGVILQYF
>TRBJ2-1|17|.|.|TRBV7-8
TGTGCCAGCAGCTTAGTCGGGAGACTAAGCTCCTACAATGAGCAGTTCTTC
CASSLVGRLSSYNEQFF
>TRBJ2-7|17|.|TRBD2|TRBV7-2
TGTGCCAGCAGCTTAGTCGGTGGAGTAGCGGGACTCTACGAGCAGTACTTC
CASSLVGGVAGLYEQYF
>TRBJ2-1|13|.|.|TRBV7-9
TGTGCCAGCACGACTAGAGAAAACAATGAGCAGTTCTTC
CASTTRENNEQFF
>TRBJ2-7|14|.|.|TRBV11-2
TGTGCCAGCAGCTTAGTGGGCAGAACTACCGAGCAGTACTTC
CASSLVGRTTEQYF
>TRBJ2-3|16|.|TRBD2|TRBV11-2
TGTGCCAGCAGCTTTCTAGCGGGAGGGTCCACAGATACGCAGTATTTT
CASSFLAGGSTDTQYF
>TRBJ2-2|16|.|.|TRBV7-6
TGTGCCAGCAGCTTAGCGGAGACAACGAACACCGGGGAGCTGTTTTTT
CASSLAETTNTGELFF
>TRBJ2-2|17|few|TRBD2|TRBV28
TGTGCCAGCAGTTTACTGGCGGGAGGCGGTGGCACCGGGGAGCTGTTTTTT
CASSLLAGGGGTGELFF
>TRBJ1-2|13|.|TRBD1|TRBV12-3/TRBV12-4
TGTGCCAGCAGCCTCCGGGACAGGGGTGGCTACACCTTC
CASSLRDRGGYTF
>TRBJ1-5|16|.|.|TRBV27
TGTGCCAGCAGTTTACGCGCGGGGAGCGGCAATCAGCCCCAGCATTTT
CASSLRAGSGNQPQHF